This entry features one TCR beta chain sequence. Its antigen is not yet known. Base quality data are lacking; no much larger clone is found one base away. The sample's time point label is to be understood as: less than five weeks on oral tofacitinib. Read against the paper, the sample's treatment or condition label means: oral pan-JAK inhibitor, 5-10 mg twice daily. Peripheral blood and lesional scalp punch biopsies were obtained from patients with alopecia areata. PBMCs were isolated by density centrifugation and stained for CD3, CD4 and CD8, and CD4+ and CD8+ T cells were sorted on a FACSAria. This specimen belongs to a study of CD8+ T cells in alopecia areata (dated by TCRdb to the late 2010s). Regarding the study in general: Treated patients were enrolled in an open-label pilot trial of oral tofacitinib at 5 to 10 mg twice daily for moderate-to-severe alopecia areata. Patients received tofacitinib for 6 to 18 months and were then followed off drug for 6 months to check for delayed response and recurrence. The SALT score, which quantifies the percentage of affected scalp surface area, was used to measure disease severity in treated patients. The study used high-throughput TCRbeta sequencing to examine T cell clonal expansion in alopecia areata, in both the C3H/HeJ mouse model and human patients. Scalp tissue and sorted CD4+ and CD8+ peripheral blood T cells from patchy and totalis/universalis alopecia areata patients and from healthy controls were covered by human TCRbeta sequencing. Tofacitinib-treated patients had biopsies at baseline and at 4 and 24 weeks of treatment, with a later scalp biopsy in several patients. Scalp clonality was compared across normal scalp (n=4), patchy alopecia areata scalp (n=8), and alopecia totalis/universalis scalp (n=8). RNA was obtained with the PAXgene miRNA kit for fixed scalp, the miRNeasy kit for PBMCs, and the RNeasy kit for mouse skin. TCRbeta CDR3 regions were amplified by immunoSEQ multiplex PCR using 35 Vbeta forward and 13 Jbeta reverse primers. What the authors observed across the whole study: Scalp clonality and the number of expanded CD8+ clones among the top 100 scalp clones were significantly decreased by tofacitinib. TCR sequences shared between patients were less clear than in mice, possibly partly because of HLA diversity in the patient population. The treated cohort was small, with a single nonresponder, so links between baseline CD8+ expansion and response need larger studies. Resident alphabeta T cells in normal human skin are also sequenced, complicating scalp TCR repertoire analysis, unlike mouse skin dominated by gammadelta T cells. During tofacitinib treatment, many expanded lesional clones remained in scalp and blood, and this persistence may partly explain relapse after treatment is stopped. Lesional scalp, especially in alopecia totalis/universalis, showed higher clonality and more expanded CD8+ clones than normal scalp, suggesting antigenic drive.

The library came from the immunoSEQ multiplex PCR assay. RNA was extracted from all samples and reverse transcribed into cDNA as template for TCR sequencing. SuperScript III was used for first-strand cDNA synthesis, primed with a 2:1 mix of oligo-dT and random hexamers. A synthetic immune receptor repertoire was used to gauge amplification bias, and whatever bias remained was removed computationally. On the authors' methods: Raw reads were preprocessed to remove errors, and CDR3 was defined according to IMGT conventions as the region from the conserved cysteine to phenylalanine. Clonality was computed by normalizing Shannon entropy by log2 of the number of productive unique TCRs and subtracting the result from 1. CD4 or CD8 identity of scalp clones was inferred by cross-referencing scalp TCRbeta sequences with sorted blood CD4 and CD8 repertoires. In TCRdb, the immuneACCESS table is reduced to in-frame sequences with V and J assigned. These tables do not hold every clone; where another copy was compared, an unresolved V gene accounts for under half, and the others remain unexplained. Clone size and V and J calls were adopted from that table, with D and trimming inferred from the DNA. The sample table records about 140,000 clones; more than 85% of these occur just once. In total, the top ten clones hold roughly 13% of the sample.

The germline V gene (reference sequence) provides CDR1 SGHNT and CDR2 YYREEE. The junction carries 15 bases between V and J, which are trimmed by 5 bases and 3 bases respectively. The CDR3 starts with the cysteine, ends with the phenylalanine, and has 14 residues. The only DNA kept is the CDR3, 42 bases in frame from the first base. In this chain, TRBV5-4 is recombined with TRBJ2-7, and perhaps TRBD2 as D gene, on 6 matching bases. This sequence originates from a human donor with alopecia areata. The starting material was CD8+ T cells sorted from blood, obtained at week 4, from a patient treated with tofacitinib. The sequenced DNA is TGTGCCAGCAGGCGGGGAGACAGCATCTACGAGCAGTACTTC. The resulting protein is CASRRGDSIYEQYF.